One and the same sample provided the 8 T cell receptor beta chains below, sequenced in a study of molecular identifiers for immune sequencing clone quantification. From the PCR reads, TCRdb called clonotypes with MiXCR, one entry per CDR3 protein. This table has 550,000 to 750,000 distinct CDR3 sequences, 20% appearing once. The sample comprised naive CD8+ T cells from blood, with Jurkat cell RNA spiked in. Documented subset: FACS-sorted CD8+CD4-CCR7+CD45RA+ naive T cells. All receptors derive from a human donor in good health. Some libraries in this study had Jurkat cell RNA spiked in.

This clonotype was observed at least ten times. The rearrangement joins TRBV30 to TRBJ2-3; 9 nucleotides line up with TRBD2. CDR1 is GTSNPN and CDR2 is SVGIG in the germline V gene (reference sequence). V was clipped by 2 bases and J by 4 bases; unmatched bases: 13. The CDR3 is 17 residues long. The CDR3 spells CAWSWGYSGSSADTQYF. Here the CDR3 DNA reads TGTGCCTGGAGTTGGGGCTATAGCGGGAGTAGCGCAGATACGCAGTATTTT.

At least ten counts were recorded for this clonotype. In DNA, the CDR3 is TGTGCCAGTATAGCAATCGTCACAGATACGCAGTATTTT. Its translation is CASIAIVTDTQYF. The chain is built from TRBV7-9 and TRBJ2-3; no definite D call. The CDR3 extends over 13 amino acids. Germline loops: CDR1 SEHNR, CDR2 FQNEAQ (reference sequence). Trimming removed 9 bases at V and 2 bases at J, with 12 bases between.

There are a few counts of this clonotype. This sequence may be a read error, since a much larger clone differs from it by one base. The chain is built from TRBV7-2 and TRBJ1-1, with 8 bases identical to TRBD1. The CDR3 runs to 15 residues. Germline V gene lookup returns CDR1 SGHTA and CDR2 FQGNSA. CDR3: CASSFPPGQGSEALF. DNA of the CDR3: TGTGCCAGCAGCTTTCCACCCGGACAGGGCTCTGAAGCTCTCTTT. The full variable domain, with the rest looked up from reference TRBV7-2 and TRBJ1-1, is GAGVSQSPSNKVTEKGKDVELRCDPISGHTALYWYRQSLGQGLEFLIYFQGNSAPDKSGLPSDRFSAERTGGSVSTLTIQRTQQEDSAVYLCASSFPPGQGSEALFGQGTRLTVV.

This clonotype was seen ten or more times. The V and J genes are TRBV7-9 and TRBJ2-7, with D perhaps matching TRBD2 (5 bases). The CDR3 length is 14 residues. Germline-derived CDR1 and CDR2 are SEHNR and FQNEAQ (reference sequence). The V and J ends lost 1 base and 7 bases respectively, with 14 bases between them. CDR3 sequence (DNA): TGTGCCAGCAGCTTAGTCAACACCCCGGGGGAGCAGTACTTC. Protein sequence: CASSLVNTPGEQYF.

The sample holds many counts of this clonotype. J is TRBJ2-5 and V is TRBV29-1, with 7 nucleotides matching TRBD1. CDR1 is SQVTM, CDR2 ANQGSEA, per germline. V lost 1 base, J lost 3 bases, and 5 bases stayed unmatched. This CDR3 region has 14 residues. CDR3 residues: CSVEGPGQEETQYF. The CDR3 DNA reads as TGCAGCGTTGAAGGTCCTGGACAGGAAGAGACCCAGTACTTC.

This clonotype was counted between two and nine times. This chain uses TRBV11-3 with TRBJ1-2; D uncertain. This CDR3 has 12 residues. Trimming removed 7 bases at V and 9 bases at J, with 15 bases between. From germline, CDR1 is SGHNT and CDR2 YENEEA. CDR3 region: CASTREGASYTF. CDR3 in DNA: TGTGCCAGCACCCGCGAGGGTGCAAGCTACACCTTC.

This clonotype was seen at least ten times. V and J are TRBV4-1 and TRBJ1-5, with no clear D. Germline-derived CDR1 and CDR2 are MGHRA and YSYEKL. V dropped 0 bases and J dropped 2 bases, with 11 bases sitting between them. This CDR3 has 16 amino acids. The chain's CDR3 is CASSQESRSGNQPQHF. The CDR3 bases are TGCGCCAGCAGCCAAGAGTCCAGGTCTGGCAATCAGCCCCAGCATTTT.

This clonotype was counted at least ten times. The chain recombines TRBV5-4 with TRBJ2-6; the match to TRBD2 covers 7 bases. Germline CDR1 and CDR2: SGHNT and YYREEE (reference sequence). The V gene end was trimmed by 0 bases and the J gene end by 0 bases; junction bases not matched to a gene: 9. The CDR3 consists of 19 residues. CDR3 sequence: CASSLALGGSGSGANVLTF. Here the CDR3 DNA reads TGTGCCAGCAGCTTGGCCCTGGGCGGGAGTGGCTCTGGGGCCAACGTCCTGACTTTC.